The entry below describes one TCR beta chain. This clone was detected a few times. Its antigen remains unidentified. Nothing much larger sits one base from this clone, and base qualities are not available. The data originate from a study of vaccination effects on CD4 cells after COVID-19 (dated by TCRdb to 2021 to 2024). Context from the whole study: In the ViraFEST assay, PBMC were stimulated with viral peptide pools, and antigen-specific CD4+ T cell clonotypes were then identified by expansion using TCR sequencing. Post-vaccine samples across the study were collected a median of 72 days after the second dose, with a range of 14 to 241. Each well held 1.5 million to 2 million PBMC cultured in IMDM containing roughly 5% human AB serum, about 10 IU/ml IL-2 and gentamicin, along with around 11 ug/ml peptides. In both COVID-19 convalescent patients and infection-naive vaccine recipients, the study compared SARS-CoV-2 spike-specific CD4+ TCR repertoires from before mRNA vaccination with those from after it. A total of more than 8 COVID-19 convalescent patients and several SARS-CoV-2-naive healthy vaccine recipients were included in the full study. Cultures from other donors in the study were sequenced with the Oncomine TCR Beta short-read assay on an Illumina iSeq 100.

The research as a whole found: Limitations of the study were the small number of convalescent patients and the absence of early post-infection timepoints. Among healthy vaccine recipients, nearly all vaccine-induced clones were SARS-CoV-2 mono-reactive, and only 1 of 255 was cross-reactive with common cold coronaviruses. Both infection-induced and vaccine-induced clones contracted markedly at late post-vaccination timepoints, which is consistent with waning T cell responses.

After more than 9 days of culture, CD4+ T cells were isolated with the EasySep CD4+ T cell isolation kit. Each participant got two doses of an mRNA SARS-CoV-2 vaccine, either BNT162b2 or mRNA-1273. Healthy vaccine recipients had no prior SARS-CoV-2 infection, confirmed by negative nucleocapsid antibodies before and after vaccination. Half of the culture medium was replaced with fresh IL-2-containing medium on days 3 and 7. Each peptide stimulation condition was cultured in triplicate wells unless otherwise noted. Using Ficoll-Paque Plus gradient centrifugation, PBMC were separated from whole blood and then either used fresh or cryopreserved at -140C. Genomic DNA was extracted from cultured CD4+ T cells with the QIAamp micro DNA kit. Receptors were amplified or captured by the immunoSEQ multiplex PCR assay. DNA from the cultured, isolated CD4+ T cells was subjected to TCR beta CDR3 sequencing. In the paper's pipeline: Non-productive TCR sequences were removed and reads were trimmed to the CDR3 region, keeping CDR3s of at least 7 amino acids. The MANAFEST web app was used to identify antigen-specific clonotypes by comparing expansion in peptide wells with expansion in reference cultures. For clones to be considered positive, expansion at FDR<0.05 versus reference and all other wells, an odds ratio above 5, and a frequency above 0.1% in two replicate wells were required. Clonotypes significantly expanded in SARS-CoV-2 spike wells and in at least one common cold coronavirus spike condition were defined as cross-reactive. Using the stringdist R package, CDR3 similarity was measured by Levenshtein distance, and unrooted trees were constructed with ape in R 3.6.1. Sourced from immuneACCESS, this table was stored by TCRdb with only in-frame sequences that have V and J called. A share of the clones is absent; for the studies checked, an unresolved V gene accounts for under half, and the remainder has no known explanation. V and J calls plus clone size are reproduced from that table; the DNA served to infer D and trimming. A total of around 50,000 clones appear in this sample, about 70% of them only once. The ten largest account for 7% of the sample.

The trim is 2 bases for V and 7 bases for J, with a gap of 11 bases between the germline ends. CDR1 is given as SEHNR and CDR2 as FQNEAQ, both from the germline V gene (reference sequence). The CDR3 runs 13 residues from the cysteine to the phenylalanine. Only the CDR3 region is kept as DNA, spanning 39 bases read in frame from base 1. Specimen: CD4+ T cells from PBMCs cultured without peptide, collected after COVID-19 vaccination. Recombination joined TRBV7-9 with TRBJ1-2, with a weak D call of TRBD1 (5 bases match). This TCR derives from a human donor who received a COVID-19 vaccine. The nucleotide sequence is TGTGCCAGCAGCTTACAGGGTTCGGGTGGCTACACCTTC. Its protein product is CASSLQGSGGYTF.